Included here is one TCR beta chain sequence, with context. This entry comes from a study of technical replicates of blood from several donors. Here immunoSEQ multiplex PCR was the method, and the copy in TCRdb shows in-frame clones only, minus some. Of just under 100,000 clones detected, about 95% appear once; the ten largest clones hold roughly 0.21%. CDR1 MGHDK and CDR2 SYGVNS come from the germline V gene. V trimming: 6 bases; J trimming: 5 bases; junction bases outside the gene matches: 4. There are 15 residues in the CDR3. V gene TRBV25-1 combines with J gene TRBJ2-5; 15 bases fit TRBD2. The origin of this receptor is a human donor in good health. The source material was T cells isolated from PBMCs. CDR3 sequence (DNA): TGTGCCAGCAGCCGCGGACTAGCGGGGGGGGAGACCCAGTACTTC. Its protein product is CASSRGLAGGETQYF.